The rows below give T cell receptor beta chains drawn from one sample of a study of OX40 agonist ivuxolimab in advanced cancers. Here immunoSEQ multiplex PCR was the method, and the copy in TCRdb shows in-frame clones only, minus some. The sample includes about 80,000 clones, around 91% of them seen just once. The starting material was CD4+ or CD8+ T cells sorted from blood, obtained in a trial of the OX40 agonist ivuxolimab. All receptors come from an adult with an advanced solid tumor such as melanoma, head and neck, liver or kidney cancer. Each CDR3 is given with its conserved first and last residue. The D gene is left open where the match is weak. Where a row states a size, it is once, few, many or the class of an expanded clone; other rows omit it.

DNA: TGTGCCAGCAGTGGACAGGTTGCAGATACGCAGTATTTT
CDR3: CASSGQVADTQYF
J: TRBJ2-3
size: NA
D: NA
V: TRBV6-1

DNA: TGTGCCAGCAGCTTATCGGCGGGGGGCATCAGGGAGACCCAGTACTTC
CDR3: CASSLSAGGIRETQYF
J: TRBJ2-5
size: NA
D: TRBD2
V: TRBV7-2

DNA: TGTGCCAGCAGCTTAAGGACAGTCACAGATACGCAGTATTTT
CDR3: CASSLRTVTDTQYF
J: TRBJ2-3
size: NA
D: NA
V: TRBV7-9

DNA: TGTGCCAGCAGTGCCCCAGGGGTAGGGGGCTCCTACAATGAGCAGTTCTTC
CDR3: CASSAPGVGGSYNEQFF
J: TRBJ2-1
size: NA
D: NA
V: TRBV28

DNA: TGTGCCAGCAGTCCCCGGGACCGACTCCTTTATGGCTACACCTTC
CDR3: CASSPRDRLLYGYTF
J: TRBJ1-2
size: NA
D: NA
V: TRBV28

DNA: TGTGCCAGCAGTCTTCGGCAGGCCTCTCTGGGAAACACCATATATTTT
CDR3: CASSLRQASLGNTIYF
J: TRBJ1-3
size: NA
D: NA
V: TRBV28

DNA: TGTGCCAGCAGCACAGCGGGAGGGGGCATGGAGACCCAGTACTTC
CDR3: CASSTAGGGMETQYF
J: TRBJ2-5
size: NA
D: TRBD2
V: TRBV11-2

DNA: TGTGCCAGCAGCTTAGGGTCCGGACCTCAGGGCTACGAGCAGTACTTC
CDR3: CASSLGSGPQGYEQYF
J: TRBJ2-7
size: once
D: NA
V: TRBV7-6

DNA: TGTGCCACCAGCAGAGATGGAGGGGGAAGCTATGGCTACACCTTC
CDR3: CATSRDGGGSYGYTF
J: TRBJ1-2
size: NA
D: NA
V: TRBV15

DNA: TGCGCCAGCAGCTTGGAGACAGGGGAAGGAAACACCATATATTTT
CDR3: CASSLETGEGNTIYF
J: TRBJ1-3
size: NA
D: TRBD1
V: TRBV5-1

DNA: TGTGCCAGCAGACACACTGGACAGGGGAATAGTGGCTACACCTTC
CDR3: CASRHTGQGNSGYTF
J: TRBJ1-2
size: NA
D: TRBD1
V: TRBV28

DNA: TGCGCCAGCAGCCAGGGGATGGGACAGAACTATGGCTACACCTTC
CDR3: CASSQGMGQNYGYTF
J: TRBJ1-2
size: NA
D: TRBD1
V: TRBV4-1

DNA: TGTGCCACCAGGGCAGAATGGATGACGCGGGCAGATACGCAGTATTTT
CDR3: CATRAEWMTRADTQYF
J: TRBJ2-3
size: NA
D: NA
V: TRBV15

DNA: TGTGCCAGCAGCCCCCAGGCGAATCAGCCCCAGCATTTT
CDR3: CASSPQANQPQHF
J: TRBJ1-5
size: NA
D: NA
V: TRBV7-9

DNA: TGTGCCAGCAGCGCATCTAGCGGGAGGGGCACCGGGGAGCTGTTTTTT
CDR3: CASSASSGRGTGELFF
J: TRBJ2-2
size: NA
D: TRBD2
V: TRBV9

DNA: TGCAGCGTTGGACAGGGCGTTAGGGAGACCCAGTACTTC
CDR3: CSVGQGVRETQYF
J: TRBJ2-5
size: NA
D: TRBD1
V: TRBV29-1

DNA: TGTGCCACATCAGGGGGCAGGAACTATGGCTACACCTTC
CDR3: CATSGGRNYGYTF
J: TRBJ1-2
size: NA
D: TRBD1
V: TRBV30

DNA: TGTGCCGGTCAGGGTGGGACAGGGTTGAACACTGAAGCTTTCTTT
CDR3: CAGQGGTGLNTEAFF
J: TRBJ1-1
size: NA
D: TRBD1
V: TRBV2

DNA: TGCGCCAGCAGCTTGGGGGCTAGCGGCCACACAGATACGCAGTATTTT
CDR3: CASSLGASGHTDTQYF
J: TRBJ2-3
size: NA
D: TRBD2
V: TRBV5-1

DNA: TGTGCCAGCAGCTTAGAACGAGCACACGGAGAGTATTTT
CDR3: CASSLERAHGEYF
J: TRBJ2-3
size: once
D: NA
V: TRBV7-8

DNA: TGTGCCAGCAGCTTACTAGCCAGGGGAGGCATCAACACTGAAGCTTTCTTT
CDR3: CASSLLARGGINTEAFF
J: TRBJ1-1
size: NA
D: NA
V: TRBV7-8

DNA: TGTGCCAGCAGACGGCAAAGCGGGCAAGAGACCCAGTACTTC
CDR3: CASRRQSGQETQYF
J: TRBJ2-5
size: NA
D: NA
V: TRBV6-5